The 14 T cell receptor beta chains below were found in one sample sequenced in a study of cytomegalovirus exposure and HLA in healthy donors. Primers included in the PCR were 60 Vbeta and 13 Jbeta primers. Sequenced by immunoSEQ multiplex PCR; TCRdb stores in-frame clones only, minus some. The sample records 150,000 to 200,000 clones, around 77% being singletons. Sequencing was performed on PBMCs. These receptors all come from a man aged 60-69 years in good health and CMV-seronegative.

The J gene is TRBJ2-7, the V gene TRBV4-1; 9 bases match TRBD1. The CDR3 runs 15 residues. CDR1 MGHRA and CDR2 YSYEKL come from the germline V gene. With V trimmed by 4 bases and J by 1 base, 5 bases remained unmatched. DNA of the CDR3: TGCGCCAGCAGCCTAGGGGACAGGGCGTCCTACGAGCAGTACTTC. Residues: CASSLGDRASYEQYF.

This clone has only one observation. This sequence joins TRBV11-2 and TRBJ2-7; TRBD2 matches 8 bases. The V gene's germline CDR1 is SGHAT and CDR2 FQNNGV. Trimming cost V 1 base and J 2 bases; bases outside gene matches: 4. The CDR3 covers 15 residues. CDR3 sequence: CASSLGALAAYEQYF. As DNA, the CDR3 is TGTGCCAGCAGCTTAGGGGCACTAGCGGCCTACGAGCAGTACTTC. Full variable domain (rest looked up from reference TRBV11-2 and TRBJ2-7): EAGVAQSPRYKIIEKRQSVAFWCNPISGHATLYWYQQILGQGPKLLIQFQNNGVVDDSQLPKDRFSAERLKGVDSTLKIQPAKLEDSAVYLCASSLGALAAYEQYFGPGTRLTVT.

The chain recombines TRBV7-2 with TRBJ2-1; D is undetermined. The CDR3 sequence is 15 residues long. The germline gives CDR1 SGHTA, CDR2 FQGNSA. The V end was cut by 5 bases, the J end by 4 bases, with 15 bases between. In DNA form, the CDR3 reads TGTGCCAGCAGCCCCGTCCGGGTTTCTTACAATGAGCAGTTCTTC. Translated, it gives CASSPVRVSYNEQFF.

The V and J genes are TRBV7-6 and TRBJ1-3, with D maybe TRBD1 (5 bases). Trimming stripped 6 bases from V and 0 bases from J, with 18 bases between. The CDR3 has 17 residues. Germline assignment: CDR1 SGHVS and CDR2 FNYEAQ. For the CDR3, the DNA is TGTGCCAGCAGTCCCGGACAATCAGGAAGCTCTGGAAACACCATATATTTT. Its protein is CASSPGQSGSSGNTIYF.

The chain is built from TRBV19 and TRBJ2-7; D gene unclear. The CDR3 runs 15 residues. V was cut by 1 base and J by 0 bases, with 10 bases left in between. CDR1 LNHDA and CDR2 SQIVND come from the germline V gene (reference sequence). The CDR3 loop reads CASSIGQASSYEQYF. DNA for the CDR3: TGTGCCAGTAGTATAGGTCAGGCAAGCTCCTACGAGCAGTACTTC.

This chain uses TRBV7-8 with TRBJ1-5; 7 bases are a match to TRBD1. The CDR3 is 15 amino acids. Germline V gene sequence: CDR1 SGHVS, CDR2 FQNEAQ. Trimming at V came to 7 bases and at J to 4 bases, leaving 10 bases not matched to a gene. CDR3 sequence (DNA): TGTGCCAGCACCATTCGGGGACAGCCGAATCAGCCCCAGCATTTT. It is translated as CASTIRGQPNQPQHF.

This chain uses TRBV19 with TRBJ2-4; D is possibly TRBD2 (5 bases). Germline-derived CDR1 and CDR2 are LNHDA and SQIVND (reference sequence). The CDR3 covers 15 residues. V lost 1 base and J 6 bases, leaving 13 bases between the germline ends. CDR3 in DNA: TGTGCCAGTAGTATAGGAGGGCGCCGGAGAAACATTCAGTACTTC. Translating it yields CASSIGGRRRNIQYF. The full variable domain, with the rest looked up from reference TRBV19 and TRBJ2-4, is DGGITQSPKYLFRKEGQNVTLSCEQNLNHDAMYWYRQDPGQGLRLIYYSQIVNDFQKGDIAEGYSVSREKKESFPLTVTSAQKNPTAFYLCASSIGGRRRNIQYFGAGTRLSVL.

The chain couples TRBV6-5 to TRBJ1-1; no definite D call. V was clipped by 5 bases and J by 1 base, with 11 bases between them. This CDR3 has 14 residues. Germline assignment: CDR1 MNHEY and CDR2 SVGAGI. This CDR3 is CASSLGLPNTEAFF. CDR3 bases: TGTGCCAGCAGTCTTGGACTCCCGAACACTGAAGCTTTCTTT.

DNA of the CDR3: TGTGCCAGCAGCTTAAAAACAACAGGGGAGCCTCCGAACATTCAGTACTTC. Translation: CASSLKTTGEPPNIQYF. The rearrangement uses TRBV7-9 and TRBJ2-4; 7 positions match TRBD1. The germline V gene has CDR1 SEHNR and CDR2 FQNEAQ (reference sequence). V was pared by 2 bases and J by 7 bases, with 14 bases of the junction left unmatched. The CDR3 totals 17 residues.

This clone was detected a few times. The rearrangement joins TRBV30 to TRBJ1-1; unclear D gene. This CDR3 is built from 14 residues. Germline V lookup: CDR1 GTSNPN, CDR2 SVGIG (reference sequence). The V gene lost 3 bases and the J gene lost 4 bases, with 15 bases spanning the gap. The CDR3 loop reads CAWRASPAGTEAFF. In DNA, the CDR3 is TGTGCCTGGAGAGCGAGCCCGGCGGGCACTGAAGCTTTCTTT.

The chain is built from TRBV5-1 and TRBJ2-3; TRBD1 is a possible D gene (6 bases). V shed 4 bases and J shed 0 bases, with 9 bases lying between them. Germline V CDR1 and CDR2: SGHRS, YFSETQ. This CDR3 is 14 amino acids long. The CDR3 coding sequence is TGCGCCAGCAGCATGGACAGTAGCACAGATACGCAGTATTTT. Translated: CASSMDSSTDTQYF.

The DNA for the CDR3 is TGTGCCAGCTCGACGGGGGGGGCTGACACCGGGGAGCTGTTTTTT. Its translation is CASSTGGADTGELFF. The chain carries TRBV6-5 and TRBJ2-2; 8 nucleotides align to TRBD2. Germline-derived CDR1 and CDR2 are MNHEY and SVGAGI. This CDR3 spans 15 amino acids. V shed 8 bases and J 3 bases; nucleotides not matched to a gene: 8.

The chain uses TRBV5-8 and TRBJ1-3, with a weak D call TRBD1 (6 bases). Looked up from germline, CDR1 is SGHTS and CDR2 is YDEGEE. V was clipped by 4 bases and J by 0 bases, with 11 bases between them. CDR3 length: 15 amino acids. DNA for the CDR3: TGTGCCAGCAGCGTGGGGGCCTCCTCTGGAAACACCATATATTTT. Amino acids: CASSVGASSGNTIYF.

The CDR3 sequence: CASASGPDTGELFF. The CDR3 DNA follows: TGTGCCAGCGCAAGCGGGCCGGACACCGGGGAGCTGTTTTTT. The rearrangement uses TRBV9 and TRBJ2-2; maybe TRBD2 (6 bases). The CDR3 covers 14 residues. Trimming cost V 7 bases and J 3 bases, with 13 bases left between them. The germline V gene has CDR1 SGDLS and CDR2 YYNGEE.